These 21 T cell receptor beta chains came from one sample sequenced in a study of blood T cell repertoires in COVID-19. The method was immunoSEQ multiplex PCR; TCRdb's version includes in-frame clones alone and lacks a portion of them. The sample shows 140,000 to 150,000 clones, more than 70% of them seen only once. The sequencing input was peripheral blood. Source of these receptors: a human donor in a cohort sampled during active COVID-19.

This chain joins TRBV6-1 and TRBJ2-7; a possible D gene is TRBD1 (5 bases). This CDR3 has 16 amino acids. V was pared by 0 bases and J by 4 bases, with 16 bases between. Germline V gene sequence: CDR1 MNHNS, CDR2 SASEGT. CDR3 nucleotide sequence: TGTGCCAGCAGTGAAGCGGTAGGGGCAGGGCGGTACGAGCAGTACTTC. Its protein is CASSEAVGAGRYEQYF.

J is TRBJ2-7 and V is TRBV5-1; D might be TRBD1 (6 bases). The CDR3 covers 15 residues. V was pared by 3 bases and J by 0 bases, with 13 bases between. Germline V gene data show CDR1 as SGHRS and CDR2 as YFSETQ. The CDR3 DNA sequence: TGCGCCAGCAGCTCCACCCAGGGGAGCTCCTACGAGCAGTACTTC. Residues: CASSSTQGSSYEQYF.

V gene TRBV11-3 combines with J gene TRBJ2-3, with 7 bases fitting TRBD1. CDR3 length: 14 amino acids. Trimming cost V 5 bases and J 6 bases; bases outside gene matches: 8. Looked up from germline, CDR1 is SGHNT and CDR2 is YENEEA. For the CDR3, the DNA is TGTGCCAGCAGCAACAGGGGACGTGCGGATACGCAGTATTTT. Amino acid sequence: CASSNRGRADTQYF. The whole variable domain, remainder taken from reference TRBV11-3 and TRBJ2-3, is EAGVVQSPRYKIIEKKQPVAFWCNPISGHNTLYWYLQNLGQGPELLIRYENEEAVDDSQLPKDRFSAERLKGVDSTLKIQPAELGDSAVYLCASSNRGRADTQYFGPGTRLTVL.

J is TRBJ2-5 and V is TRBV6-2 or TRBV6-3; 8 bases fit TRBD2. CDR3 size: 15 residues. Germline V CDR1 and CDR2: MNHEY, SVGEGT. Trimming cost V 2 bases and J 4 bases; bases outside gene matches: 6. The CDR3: CASSYNGLAGETQYF. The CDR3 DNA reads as TGTGCCAGCAGTTACAATGGACTAGCCGGAGAGACCCAGTACTTC.

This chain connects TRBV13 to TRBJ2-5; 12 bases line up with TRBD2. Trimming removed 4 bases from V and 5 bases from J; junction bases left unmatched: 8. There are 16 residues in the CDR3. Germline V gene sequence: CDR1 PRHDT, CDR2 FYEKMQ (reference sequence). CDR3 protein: CASSSGTSGLVETQYF. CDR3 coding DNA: TGTGCCAGCAGCTCGGGGACTAGCGGGCTTGTGGAGACCCAGTACTTC.

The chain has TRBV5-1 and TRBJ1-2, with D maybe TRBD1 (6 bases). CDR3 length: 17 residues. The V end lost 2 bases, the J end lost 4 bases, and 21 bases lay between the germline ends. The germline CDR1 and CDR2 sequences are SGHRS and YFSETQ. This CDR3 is CASSFVRGKGATYGYTF. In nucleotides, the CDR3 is TGCGCCAGCAGCTTTGTTAGGGGGAAAGGGGCTACCTATGGCTACACCTTC.

The CDR3 loop reads CATSDLGGYGGETQYF. In nucleotides, the CDR3 is TGTGCCACCAGTGATTTAGGAGGGTACGGAGGCGAGACCCAGTACTTC. The chain is built from TRBV24-1 and TRBJ2-5, with D possibly TRBD2 on 6 matching bases. CDR3 length: 16 amino acids. Looked up from germline, CDR1 is KGHDR and CDR2 is SFDVKD. Trimming stripped 1 base from V and 5 bases from J, with 16 bases between.

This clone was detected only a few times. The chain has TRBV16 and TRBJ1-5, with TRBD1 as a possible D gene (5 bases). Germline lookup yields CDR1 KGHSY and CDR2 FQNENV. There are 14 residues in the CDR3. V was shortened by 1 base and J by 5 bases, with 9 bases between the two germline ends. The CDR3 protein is CASSQYPRDQPQHF. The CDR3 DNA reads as TGTGCCAGCAGCCAATATCCCAGGGATCAGCCCCAGCATTTT.

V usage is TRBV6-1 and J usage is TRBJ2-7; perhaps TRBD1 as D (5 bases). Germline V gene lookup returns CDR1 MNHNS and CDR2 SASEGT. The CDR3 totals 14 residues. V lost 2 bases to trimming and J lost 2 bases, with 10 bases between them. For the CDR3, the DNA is TGTGCCAGCAGTGAATGGGCAGGGACCTACGAGCAGTACTTC. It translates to CASSEWAGTYEQYF.

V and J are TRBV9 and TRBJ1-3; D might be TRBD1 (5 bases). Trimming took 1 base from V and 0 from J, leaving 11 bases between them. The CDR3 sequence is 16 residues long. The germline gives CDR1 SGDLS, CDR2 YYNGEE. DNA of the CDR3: TGTGCCAGCAGCGTACGGTCAGGGCGCTCTGGAAACACCATATATTTT. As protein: CASSVRSGRSGNTIYF.

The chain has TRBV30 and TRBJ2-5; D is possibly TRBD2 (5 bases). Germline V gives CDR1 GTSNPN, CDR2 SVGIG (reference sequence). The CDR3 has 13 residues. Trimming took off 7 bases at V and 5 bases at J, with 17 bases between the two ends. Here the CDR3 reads CAYRRRGLETQYF. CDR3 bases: TGTGCCTACCGGAGACGAGGGTTGGAGACCCAGTACTTC. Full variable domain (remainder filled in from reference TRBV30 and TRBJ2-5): SQTIHQWPATLVQPVGSPLSLECTVEGTSNPNLYWYRQAAGRGLQLLFYSVGIGQISSEVPQNLSASRPQDRQFILSSKKLLLSDSGFYLCAYRRRGLETQYFGPGTRLLVL.

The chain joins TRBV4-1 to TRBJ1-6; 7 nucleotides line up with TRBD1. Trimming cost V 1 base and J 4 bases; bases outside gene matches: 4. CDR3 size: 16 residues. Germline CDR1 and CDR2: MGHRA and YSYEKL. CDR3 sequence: CASSQGGDSYNSPLHF. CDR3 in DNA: TGCGCCAGCAGCCAAGGAGGGGACAGTTATAATTCACCCCTCCACTTT.

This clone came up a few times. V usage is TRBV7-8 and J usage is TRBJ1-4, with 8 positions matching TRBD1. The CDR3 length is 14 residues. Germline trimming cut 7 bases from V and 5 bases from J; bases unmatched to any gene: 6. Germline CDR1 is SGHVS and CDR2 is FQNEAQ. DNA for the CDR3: TGTGCCAGCACATCCCGACAGGGGAATGAAAAACTGTTTTTT. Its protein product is CASTSRQGNEKLFF.

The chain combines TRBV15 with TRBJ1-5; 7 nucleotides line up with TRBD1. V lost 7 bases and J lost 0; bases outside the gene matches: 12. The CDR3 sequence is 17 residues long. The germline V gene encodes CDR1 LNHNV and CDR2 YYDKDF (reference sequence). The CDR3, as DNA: TGTGCCACCATAGACCAACAGGGGTATGGTAGCAATCAGCCCCAGCATTTT. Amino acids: CATIDQQGYGSNQPQHF.

The CDR3 here is CASSSRLYYEQYF. The CDR3 bases are TGTGCCAGCAGTTCCCGACTCTACTACGAGCAGTACTTC. The V and J genes are TRBV6-5 and TRBJ2-7; no firm D call. Germline CDR1 is MNHEY and CDR2 is SVGAGI. V gave up 4 bases and J gave up 3 bases, with 10 bases separating them. The CDR3 sequence is 13 residues long.

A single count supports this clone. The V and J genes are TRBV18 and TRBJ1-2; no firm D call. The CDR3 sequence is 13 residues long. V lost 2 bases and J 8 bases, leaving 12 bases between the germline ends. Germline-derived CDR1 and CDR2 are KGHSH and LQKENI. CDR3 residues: CASSPGPPGGYTF. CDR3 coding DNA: TGTGCCAGCTCACCAGGGCCTCCCGGAGGCTACACCTTC. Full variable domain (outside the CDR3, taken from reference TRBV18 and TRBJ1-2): NAGVMQNPRHLVRRRGQEARLRCSPMKGHSHVYWYRQLPEEGLKFMVYLQKENIIDESGMPKERFSAEFPKEGPSILRIQQVVRGDSAAYFCASSPGPPGGYTFGSGTRLTVV.

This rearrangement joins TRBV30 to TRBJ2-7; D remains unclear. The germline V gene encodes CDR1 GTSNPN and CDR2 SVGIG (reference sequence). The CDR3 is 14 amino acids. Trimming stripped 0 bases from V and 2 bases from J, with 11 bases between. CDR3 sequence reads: CAWSVGGVAYEQYF. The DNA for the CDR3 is TGTGCCTGGAGTGTAGGCGGAGTTGCCTACGAGCAGTACTTC. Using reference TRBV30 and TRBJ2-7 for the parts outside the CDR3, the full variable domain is SQTIHQWPATLVQPVGSPLSLECTVEGTSNPNLYWYRQAAGRGLQLLFYSVGIGQISSEVPQNLSASRPQDRQFILSSKKLLLSDSGFYLCAWSVGGVAYEQYFGPGTRLTVT.

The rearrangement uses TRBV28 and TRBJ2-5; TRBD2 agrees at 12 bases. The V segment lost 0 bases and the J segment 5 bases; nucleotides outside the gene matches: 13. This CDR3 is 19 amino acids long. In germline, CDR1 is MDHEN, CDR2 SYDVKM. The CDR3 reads CASSLWGRASGGAQETQYF. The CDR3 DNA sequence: TGTGCCAGCAGTTTATGGGGACGGGCTAGCGGGGGGGCGCAGGAGACCCAGTACTTC. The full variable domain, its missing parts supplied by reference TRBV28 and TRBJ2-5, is DVKVTQSSRYLVKRTGEKVFLECVQDMDHENMFWYRQDPGLGLRLIYFSYDVKMKEKGDIPEGYSVSREKKERFSLILESASTNQTSMYLCASSLWGRASGGAQETQYFGPGTRLLVL.

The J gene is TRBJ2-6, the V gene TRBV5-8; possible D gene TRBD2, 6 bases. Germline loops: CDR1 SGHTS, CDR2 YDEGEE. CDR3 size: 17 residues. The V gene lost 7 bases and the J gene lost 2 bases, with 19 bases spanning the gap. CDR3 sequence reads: CASRGGRWEAGANVLTF. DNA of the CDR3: TGTGCCAGCCGCGGAGGCAGGTGGGAGGCTGGGGCCAACGTCCTGACTTTC.

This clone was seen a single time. Written as DNA, the CDR3 is TGTGCCAGCAGGCGGGTCTCCGAGCAGTACTTC. It translates to CASRRVSEQYF. The rearrangement joins TRBV2 to TRBJ2-7; D perhaps matches TRBD2 (5 bases). Trimming left V 6 bases short and J 6 bases short, with 9 bases between. The germline V gene encodes CDR1 SNHLY and CDR2 FYNNEI. The CDR3 is made up of 11 amino acids. Based on the CDR3 plus reference TRBV2 and TRBJ2-7, the full variable domain is EPEVTQTPSHQVTQMGQEVILRCVPISNHLYFYWYRQILGQKVEFLVSFYNNEISEKSEIFDDQFSVERPDGSNFTLKIRSTKLEDSAMYFCASRRVSEQYFGPGTRLTVT.

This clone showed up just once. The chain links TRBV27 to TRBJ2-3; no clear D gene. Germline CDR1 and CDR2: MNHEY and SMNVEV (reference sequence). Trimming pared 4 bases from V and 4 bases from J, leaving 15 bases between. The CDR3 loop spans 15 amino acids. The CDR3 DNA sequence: TGTGCCAGCAGTTCCTTCGACTCGCAAGCAGATACGCAGTATTTT. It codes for CASSSFDSQADTQYF.